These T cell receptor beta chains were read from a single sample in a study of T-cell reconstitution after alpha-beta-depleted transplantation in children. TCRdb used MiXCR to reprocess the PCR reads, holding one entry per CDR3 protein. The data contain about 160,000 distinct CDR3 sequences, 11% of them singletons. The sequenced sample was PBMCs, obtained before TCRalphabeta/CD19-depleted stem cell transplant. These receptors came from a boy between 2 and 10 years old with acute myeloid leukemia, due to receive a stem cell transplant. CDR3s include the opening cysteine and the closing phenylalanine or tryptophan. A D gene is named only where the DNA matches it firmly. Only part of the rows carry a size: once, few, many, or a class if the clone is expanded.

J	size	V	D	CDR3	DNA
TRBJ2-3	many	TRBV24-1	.	CATRRLRTDTQYF	TGTGCCACCCGCCGGCTGAGGACAGATACGCAGTATTTT
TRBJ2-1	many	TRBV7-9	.	CASSSRGGHSAHEQFF	TGTGCCAGCAGCTCCAGGGGGGGCCATAGCGCCCATGAGCAGTTCTTC
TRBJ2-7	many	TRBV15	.	CATSTEGTYHYEQYF	TGTGCCACCAGTACCGAGGGGACCTACCACTACGAGCAGTACTTC
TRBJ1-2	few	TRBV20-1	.	CSARVKANYGYTF	TGCAGTGCTAGAGTTAAGGCTAACTATGGCTACACCTTC
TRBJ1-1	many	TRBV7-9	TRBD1	CASSEGAGRYTEAFF	TGTGCCAGCAGCGAGGGGGCGGGGAGGTACACTGAAGCTTTCTTT
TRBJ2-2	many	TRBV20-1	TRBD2	CSAILAGGTGELFF	TGCAGTGCTATTCTAGCGGGGGGCACCGGGGAGCTGTTTTTT
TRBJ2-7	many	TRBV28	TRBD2	CASSSWRAGGYEQYF	TGTGCCAGCAGTTCGTGGAGAGCGGGAGGTTACGAGCAGTACTTC
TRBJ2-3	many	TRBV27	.	CASSPKTATDTQYF	TGTGCCAGCAGTCCCAAGACTGCCACAGATACGCAGTATTTT
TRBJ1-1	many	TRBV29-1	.	CSVTQGWNTEAFF	TGCAGCGTTACTCAGGGGTGGAACACTGAAGCTTTCTTT
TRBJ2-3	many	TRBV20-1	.	CSARALLAPRPDTQYF	TGCAGTGCTAGGGCCCTCCTAGCGCCCCGACCGGATACGCAGTATTTT
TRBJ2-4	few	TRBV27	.	CASSLGSKNIQYF	TGTGCCAGCAGTTTGGGGTCCAAAAACATTCAGTACTTC
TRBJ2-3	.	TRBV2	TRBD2	CASRPTSGSTDTQYF	TGTGCCAGCAGGCCCACTAGCGGAAGCACAGATACGCAGTATTTT
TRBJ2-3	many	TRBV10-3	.	CAISESGLSTDTQYF	TGTGCCATCAGTGAGAGCGGGTTAAGCACAGATACGCAGTATTTT
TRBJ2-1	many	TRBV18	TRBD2	CASSPPGLAGAAEQFF	TGTGCCAGCTCACCTCCGGGACTAGCGGGGGCGGCTGAGCAGTTCTTC
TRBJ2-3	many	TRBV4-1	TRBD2	CASSQTSGDADTQYF	TGCGCCAGCAGCCAGACTAGCGGGGACGCAGATACGCAGTATTTT
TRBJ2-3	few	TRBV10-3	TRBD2	CAINSQAGGADTQYF	TGTGCCATCAACTCCCAAGCGGGGGGGGCAGATACGCAGTATTTT
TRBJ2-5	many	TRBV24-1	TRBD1	CATSDFRDSYQETQYF	TGTGCCACCAGTGATTTTAGGGACAGTTACCAAGAGACCCAGTACTTC
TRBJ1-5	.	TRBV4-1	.	CACSQAAADQPQHF	TGCGCCTGCAGCCAGGCAGCAGCTGATCAGCCCCAGCATTTT
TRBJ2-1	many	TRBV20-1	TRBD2	CSARSSMAGGFYNEQFF	TGCAGTGCTAGGTCCTCTATGGCGGGAGGGTTCTACAATGAGCAGTTCTTC
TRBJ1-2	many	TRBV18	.	CASSPEQLYGYTF	TGTGCCAGCTCACCGGAGCAACTATATGGCTACACCTTC
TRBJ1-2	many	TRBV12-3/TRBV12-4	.	CASNSEGEYGYTF	TGTGCCAGCAATTCGGAGGGGGAGTATGGCTACACCTTC
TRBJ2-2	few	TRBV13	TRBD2	CASSAPLAGVELFF	TGTGCCAGCAGCGCCCCACTAGCGGGAGTGGAGCTGTTTTTT
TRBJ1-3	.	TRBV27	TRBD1	CASSSAGGPGNTIYF	TGTGCCAGCAGTTCCGCAGGGGGCCCGGGAAACACCATATATTTT
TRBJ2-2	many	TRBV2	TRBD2	CASGRDANTGELFF	TGTGCCAGCGGGAGGGACGCGAACACCGGGGAGCTGTTTTTT
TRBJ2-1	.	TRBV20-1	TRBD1	CSAIPGDRAYNEQFF	TGCAGTGCCATCCCCGGGGACAGAGCCTACAATGAGCAGTTCTTC
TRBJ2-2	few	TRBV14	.	CASSQDHGWELFF	TGTGCCAGCAGCCAAGATCATGGGTGGGAGCTGTTTTTT
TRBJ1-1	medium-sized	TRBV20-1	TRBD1	CSARGAGGYTEAFF	TGCAGTGCTAGAGGCGCAGGGGGCTACACTGAAGCTTTCTTT
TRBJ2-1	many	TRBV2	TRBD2	CASKGGGLNNEQFF	TGTGCCTCCAAGGGCGGGGGGCTTAACAATGAGCAGTTCTTC
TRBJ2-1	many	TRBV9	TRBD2	CASSVAGLAGDNEQFF	TGTGCCAGCAGCGTAGCGGGGCTAGCGGGGGACAATGAGCAGTTCTTC